The clone carrying this TCR beta chain was recorded a few times. The record originates from a study of human T cells and chemical hapten exposure. Each CDR3 protein is one row after TCRdb ran MiXCR on the RACE reads. The sample lists tens of thousands of distinct CDR3 sequences, about 11% occurring once. Time point of the sample: patch test 1, 2 weeks after DPC sensitization. The sample's treatment: therapeutic diphenylcyclopropenone sensitization with weekly scalp DPC. Suited to DPC and affected by alopecia, the donors ranged from 18 to 70 years old. Germline V gives CDR1 DFQATT, CDR2 SNEGSKA (reference sequence). V shed 4 bases, J shed 0 bases, and the junction held 13 bases outside the gene matches. This CDR3 contains 20 residues.

V gene TRBV20-1 combines with J gene TRBJ1-6; 12 bases agree with TRBD1. The material was whole blood, obtained in connection with sensitization to the hapten diphenylcyclopropenone (DPC). This TCR was sampled from a woman aged 55 to 70 with alopecia areata. Some clones in this sample may be carry-over from other donors' samples. The CDR3 region has the DNA TGCAGTGCTAAGGGACAGGGGGCGCGGTCTGGTAGCTCCTATAATTCACCCCTCCACTTT. Translation: CSAKGQGARSGSSYNSPLHF.